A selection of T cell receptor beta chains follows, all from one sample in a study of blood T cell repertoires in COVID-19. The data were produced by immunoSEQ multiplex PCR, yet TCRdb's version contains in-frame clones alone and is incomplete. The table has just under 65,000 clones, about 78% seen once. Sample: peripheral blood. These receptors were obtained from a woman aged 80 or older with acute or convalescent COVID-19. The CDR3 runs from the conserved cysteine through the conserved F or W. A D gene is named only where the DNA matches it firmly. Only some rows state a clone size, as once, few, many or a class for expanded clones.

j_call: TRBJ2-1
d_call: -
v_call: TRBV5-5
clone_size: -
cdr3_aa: CASSFVESSYNEQFF
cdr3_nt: TGTGCCAGCAGCTTTGTCGAGAGCTCCTACAATGAGCAGTTCTTC

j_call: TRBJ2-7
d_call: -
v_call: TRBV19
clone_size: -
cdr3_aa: CASSRSQGSYFYEQYF
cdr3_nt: TGTGCCAGTAGCAGAAGCCAGGGGTCTTATTTCTACGAGCAGTACTTC

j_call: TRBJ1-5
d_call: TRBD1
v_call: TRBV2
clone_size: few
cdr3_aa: CASSEGQGEQPQHF
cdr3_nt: TGTGCCAGCAGTGAAGGTCAGGGGGAGCAGCCCCAGCATTTT

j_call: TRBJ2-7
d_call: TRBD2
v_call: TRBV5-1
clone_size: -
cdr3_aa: CASSGRGRAPYEQYF
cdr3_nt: TGCGCCAGCAGCGGACGCGGGAGGGCCCCCTACGAGCAGTACTTC

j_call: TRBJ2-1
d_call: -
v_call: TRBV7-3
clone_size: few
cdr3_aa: CASSPGGGGGGNEQFF
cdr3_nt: TGTGCCAGCAGCCCAGGGGGAGGCGGCGGTGGCAATGAGCAGTTCTTC

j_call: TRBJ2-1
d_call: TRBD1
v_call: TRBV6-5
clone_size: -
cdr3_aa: CASSWTGTVYNEQFF
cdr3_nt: TGTGCCAGCAGTTGGACCGGGACAGTCTACAATGAGCAGTTCTTC

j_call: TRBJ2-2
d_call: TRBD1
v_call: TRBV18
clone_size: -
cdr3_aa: CASSPRPWTGTTGELFF
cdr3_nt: TGTGCCAGCTCACCCCGACCTTGGACAGGGACCACCGGGGAGCTGTTTTTT

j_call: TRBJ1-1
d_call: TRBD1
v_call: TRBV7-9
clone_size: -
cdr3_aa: CASSFRTGQLEAFF
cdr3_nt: TGTGCCAGCAGCTTTCGTACGGGACAGCTTGAAGCTTTCTTT

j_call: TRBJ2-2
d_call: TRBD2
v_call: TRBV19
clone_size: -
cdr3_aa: CASRGLAGGNTGELFF
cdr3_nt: TGTGCCAGTAGGGGACTAGCGGGGGGGAACACCGGGGAGCTGTTTTTT

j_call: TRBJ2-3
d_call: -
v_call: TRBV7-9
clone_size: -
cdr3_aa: CASQGMRWAGDTDTQYF
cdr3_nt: TGTGCCAGCCAGGGGATGCGATGGGCGGGAGACACAGATACGCAGTATTTT

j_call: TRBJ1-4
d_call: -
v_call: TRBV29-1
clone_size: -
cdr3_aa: CSVAGATNEKLFF
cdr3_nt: TGCAGCGTTGCAGGGGCAACTAATGAAAAACTGTTTTTT

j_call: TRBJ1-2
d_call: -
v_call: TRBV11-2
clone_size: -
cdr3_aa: CASKSERDYGYTF
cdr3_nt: TGTGCCAGCAAGTCGGAGCGAGACTATGGCTACACCTTC

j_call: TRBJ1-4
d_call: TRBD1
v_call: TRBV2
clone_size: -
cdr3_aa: CASSGQGDRDEKLFF
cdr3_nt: TGTGCCAGCAGCGGACAGGGGGACCGTGATGAAAAACTGTTTTTT

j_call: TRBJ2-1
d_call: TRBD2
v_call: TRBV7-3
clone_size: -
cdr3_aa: CASSRRWTSGYNEQFF
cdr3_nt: TGTGCCAGCAGCCGAAGGTGGACTAGCGGCTACAATGAGCAGTTCTTC

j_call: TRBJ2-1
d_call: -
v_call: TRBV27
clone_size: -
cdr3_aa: CASSPYLNSGSGEQFF
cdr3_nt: TGTGCCAGCAGTCCCTACCTAAACTCAGGGTCGGGTGAGCAGTTCTTC

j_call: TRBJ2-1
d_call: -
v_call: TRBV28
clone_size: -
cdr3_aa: CASSNRPLGQFF
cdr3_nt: TGTGCCAGCAGCAACCGTCCGCTAGGGCAGTTCTTC

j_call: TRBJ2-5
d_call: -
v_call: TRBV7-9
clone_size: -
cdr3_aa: CASTPTFQGSQETQYF
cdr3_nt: TGTGCCAGCACCCCGACGTTCCAGGGGTCCCAAGAGACCCAGTACTTC

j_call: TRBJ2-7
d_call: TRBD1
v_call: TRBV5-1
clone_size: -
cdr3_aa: CASSSWLRDRGGEQYF
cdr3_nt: TGCGCCAGCAGCTCCTGGTTGAGGGACAGGGGAGGGGAGCAGTACTTC

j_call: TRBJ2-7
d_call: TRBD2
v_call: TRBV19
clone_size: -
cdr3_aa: CASSMTSGSLYEQYF
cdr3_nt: TGTGCCAGTAGTATGACTAGCGGGAGTCTCTACGAGCAGTACTTC

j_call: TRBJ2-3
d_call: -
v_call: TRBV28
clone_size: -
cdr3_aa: CASSFRRDTQYF
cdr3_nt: TGTGCCAGCAGTTTCCGGCGGGATACGCAGTATTTT

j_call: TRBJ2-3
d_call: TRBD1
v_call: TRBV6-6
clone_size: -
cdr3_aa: CASSTRDRVITDTQYF
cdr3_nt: TGTGCCAGCAGTACCCGAGACAGGGTTATCACAGATACGCAGTATTTT

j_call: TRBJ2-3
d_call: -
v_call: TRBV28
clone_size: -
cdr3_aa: CASGKTTDTQYF
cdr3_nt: TGTGCCAGCGGAAAGACAACAGATACGCAGTATTTT

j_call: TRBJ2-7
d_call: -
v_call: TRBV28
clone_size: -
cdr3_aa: CASKTATYEQYF
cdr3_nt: TGTGCCAGCAAGACAGCAACCTACGAGCAGTACTTC

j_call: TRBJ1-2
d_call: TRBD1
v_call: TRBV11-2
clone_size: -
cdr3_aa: CASSLLGGARDNYGYTF
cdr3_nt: TGTGCCAGCAGCTTACTAGGGGGCGCCCGGGATAACTATGGCTACACCTTC

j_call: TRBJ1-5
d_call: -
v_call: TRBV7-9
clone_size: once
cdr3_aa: CASSFSNQPQHF
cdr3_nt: TGTGCCAGCAGCTTTTCTAATCAGCCCCAGCATTTT

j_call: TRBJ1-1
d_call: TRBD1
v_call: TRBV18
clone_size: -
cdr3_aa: CASSPRTPGQAEAFF
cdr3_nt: TGTGCCAGCTCACCCCGCACCCCAGGACAGGCCGAAGCTTTCTTT

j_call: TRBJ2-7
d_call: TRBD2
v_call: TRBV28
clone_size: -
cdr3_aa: CASSGTTLQYF
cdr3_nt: TGTGCCAGCAGTGGGACTACTCTGCAGTACTTC

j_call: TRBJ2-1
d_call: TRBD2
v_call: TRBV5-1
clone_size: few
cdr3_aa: CASSLGASGRNEQFF
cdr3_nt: TGCGCCAGCAGCTTGGGGGCTAGCGGGAGAAATGAGCAGTTCTTC

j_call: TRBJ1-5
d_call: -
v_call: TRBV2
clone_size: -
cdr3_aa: CASSGITGTLGQPQHF
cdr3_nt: TGTGCCAGCAGTGGGATTACCGGGACATTGGGTCAGCCCCAGCATTTT

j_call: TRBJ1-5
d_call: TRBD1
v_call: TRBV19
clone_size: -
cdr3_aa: CASSISQGTVNQPQHF
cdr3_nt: TGTGCCAGTAGTATAAGCCAGGGGACAGTCAATCAGCCCCAGCATTTT

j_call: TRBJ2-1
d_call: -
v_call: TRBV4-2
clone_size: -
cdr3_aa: CASRSEGGLTHNEQFF
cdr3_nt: TGTGCCAGCAGGTCCGAGGGGGGACTAACTCACAATGAGCAGTTCTTC

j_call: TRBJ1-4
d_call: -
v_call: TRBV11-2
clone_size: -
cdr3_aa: CASEDRNEKLFF
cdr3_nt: TGTGCCAGCGAGGACAGAAATGAAAAACTGTTTTTT

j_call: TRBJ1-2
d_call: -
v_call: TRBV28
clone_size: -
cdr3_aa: CASSFQGGTNLLRGYTF
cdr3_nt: TGTGCCAGCAGTTTTCAGGGAGGGACAAACTTGCTGCGTGGCTACACCTTC

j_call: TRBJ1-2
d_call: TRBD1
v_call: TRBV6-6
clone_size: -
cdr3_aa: CASSSGQGFDGYTF
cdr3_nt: TGTGCCAGCAGTTCGGGACAGGGCTTCGACGGCTACACCTTC

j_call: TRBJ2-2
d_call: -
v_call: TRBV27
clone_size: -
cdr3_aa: CASRPAGPLNTGELFF
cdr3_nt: TGTGCCAGCAGACCCGCGGGACCCTTGAACACCGGGGAGCTGTTTTTT

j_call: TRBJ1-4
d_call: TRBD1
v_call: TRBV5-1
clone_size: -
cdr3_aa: CASSIQGAGEKLFF
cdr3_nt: TGCGCCAGCTCGATTCAGGGGGCGGGAGAAAAACTGTTTTTT

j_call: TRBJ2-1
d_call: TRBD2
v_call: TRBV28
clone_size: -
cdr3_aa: CASIPLGLGNNEQFF
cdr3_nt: TGTGCCAGCATTCCCTTGGGACTAGGAAACAATGAGCAGTTCTTC

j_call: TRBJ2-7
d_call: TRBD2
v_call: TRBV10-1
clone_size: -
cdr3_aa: CASSERVAGGYEQYF
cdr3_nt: TGCGCCAGCAGTGAAAGGGTAGCGGGAGGATACGAGCAGTACTTC

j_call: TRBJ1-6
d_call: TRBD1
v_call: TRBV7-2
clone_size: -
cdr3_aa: CASSLGGGAYSPLHF
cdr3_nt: TGTGCCAGCAGCTTAGGAGGGGGCGCATATTCACCCCTCCACTTT

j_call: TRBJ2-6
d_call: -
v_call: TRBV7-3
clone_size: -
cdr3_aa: CASSATRAGANVLTF
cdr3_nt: TGTGCCAGCAGCGCGACTCGGGCTGGGGCCAACGTCCTGACTTTC

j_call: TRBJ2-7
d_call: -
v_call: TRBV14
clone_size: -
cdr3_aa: CASSQSGAQYEQYF
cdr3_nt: TGTGCCAGCAGCCAATCTGGGGCCCAGTACGAGCAGTACTTC

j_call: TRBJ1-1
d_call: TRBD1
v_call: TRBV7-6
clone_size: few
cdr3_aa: CASSRTGTGVTEAFF
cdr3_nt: TGTGCCAGCAGCCGAACCGGGACAGGGGTGACTGAAGCTTTCTTT

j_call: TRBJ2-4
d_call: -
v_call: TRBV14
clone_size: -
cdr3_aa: CASSQRGADIQYF
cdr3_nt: TGTGCCAGCAGCCAACGGGGGGCGGACATTCAGTACTTC

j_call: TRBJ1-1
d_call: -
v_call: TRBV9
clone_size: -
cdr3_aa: CASTPLSFSPEAFF
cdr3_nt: TGTGCCAGCACCCCTCTGTCCTTTAGCCCTGAAGCTTTCTTT

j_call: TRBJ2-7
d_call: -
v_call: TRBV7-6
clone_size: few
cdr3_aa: CASSRTAGAYEQYF
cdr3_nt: TGTGCCAGCAGCAGGACGGCGGGCGCCTACGAGCAGTACTTC

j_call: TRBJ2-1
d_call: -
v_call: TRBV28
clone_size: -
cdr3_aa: CASSPPPGNNEQFF
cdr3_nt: TGTGCCAGCAGTCCCCCTCCAGGGAACAATGAGCAGTTCTTC

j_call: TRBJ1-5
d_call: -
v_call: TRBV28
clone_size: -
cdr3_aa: CASISGDLLRQPQHF
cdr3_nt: TGTGCCAGCATCTCAGGGGACCTCCTTCGGCAGCCCCAGCATTTT

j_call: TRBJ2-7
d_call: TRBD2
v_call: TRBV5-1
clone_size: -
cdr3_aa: CASSPTSGTIYEQYF
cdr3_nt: TGCGCCAGCAGCCCCACAAGCGGGACTATCTACGAGCAGTACTTC

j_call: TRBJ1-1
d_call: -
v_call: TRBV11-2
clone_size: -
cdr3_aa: CASSLALEGLRAFF
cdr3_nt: TGTGCCAGCAGCTTAGCGTTGGAGGGTTTACGGGCTTTCTTT

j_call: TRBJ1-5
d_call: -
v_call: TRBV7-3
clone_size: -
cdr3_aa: CASGRLFGGDSNQPQHF
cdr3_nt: TGTGCCAGCGGACGGCTTTTTGGGGGGGATAGCAATCAGCCCCAGCATTTT

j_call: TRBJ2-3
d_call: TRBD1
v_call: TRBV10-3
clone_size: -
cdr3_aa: CAINTQGAGTDTQYF
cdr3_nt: TGTGCCATCAACACACAGGGGGCGGGCACAGATACGCAGTATTTT

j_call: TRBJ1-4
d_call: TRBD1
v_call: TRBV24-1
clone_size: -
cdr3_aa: CATSEGTATNEKLFF
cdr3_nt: TGTGCCACCAGTGAGGGGACAGCAACTAATGAAAAACTGTTTTTT